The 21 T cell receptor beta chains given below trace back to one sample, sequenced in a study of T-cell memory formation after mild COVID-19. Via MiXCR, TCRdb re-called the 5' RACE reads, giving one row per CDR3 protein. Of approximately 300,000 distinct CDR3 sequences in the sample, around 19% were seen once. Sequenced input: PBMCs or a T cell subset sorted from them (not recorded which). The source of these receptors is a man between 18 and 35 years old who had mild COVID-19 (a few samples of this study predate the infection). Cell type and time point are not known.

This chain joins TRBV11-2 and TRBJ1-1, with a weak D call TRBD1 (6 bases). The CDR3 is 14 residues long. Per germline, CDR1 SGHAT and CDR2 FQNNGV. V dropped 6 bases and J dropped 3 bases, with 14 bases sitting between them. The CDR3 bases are TGTGCCAGCAGTCCCGCACAGGGCCACACTGAAGCTTTCTTT. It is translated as CASSPAQGHTEAFF. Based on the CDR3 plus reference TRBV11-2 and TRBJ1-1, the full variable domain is EAGVAQSPRYKIIEKRQSVAFWCNPISGHATLYWYQQILGQGPKLLIQFQNNGVVDDSQLPKDRFSAERLKGVDSTLKIQPAKLEDSAVYLCASSPAQGHTEAFFGQGTRLTVV.

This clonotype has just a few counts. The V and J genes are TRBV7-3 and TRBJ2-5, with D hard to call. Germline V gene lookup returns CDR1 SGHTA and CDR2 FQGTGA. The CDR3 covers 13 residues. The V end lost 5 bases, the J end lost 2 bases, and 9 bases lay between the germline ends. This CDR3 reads CASSTDPQETQYF. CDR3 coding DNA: TGTGCCAGCAGCACGGACCCTCAAGAGACCCAGTACTTC.

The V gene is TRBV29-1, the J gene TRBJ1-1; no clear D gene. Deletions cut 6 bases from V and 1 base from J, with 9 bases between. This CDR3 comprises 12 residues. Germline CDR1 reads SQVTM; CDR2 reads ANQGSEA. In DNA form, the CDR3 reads TGCAGCGTCGGGTTCTGGAACACTGAAGCTTTCTTT. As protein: CSVGFWNTEAFF.

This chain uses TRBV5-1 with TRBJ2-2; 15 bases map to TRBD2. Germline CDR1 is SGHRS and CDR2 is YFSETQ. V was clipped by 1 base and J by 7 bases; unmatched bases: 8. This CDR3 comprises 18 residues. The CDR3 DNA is TGCGCCAGCAGCTTGCGGACTAGCGGGGGGGCCCGTGGCGGGGAGCTGTTTTTT. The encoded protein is CASSLRTSGGARGGELFF.

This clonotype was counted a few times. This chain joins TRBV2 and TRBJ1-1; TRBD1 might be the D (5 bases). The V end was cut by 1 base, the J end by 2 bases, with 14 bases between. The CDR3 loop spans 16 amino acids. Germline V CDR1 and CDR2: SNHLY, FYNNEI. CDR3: CASSEGNAGPNTEAFF. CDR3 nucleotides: TGTGCCAGCAGTGAAGGGAACGCAGGGCCAAACACTGAAGCTTTCTTT.

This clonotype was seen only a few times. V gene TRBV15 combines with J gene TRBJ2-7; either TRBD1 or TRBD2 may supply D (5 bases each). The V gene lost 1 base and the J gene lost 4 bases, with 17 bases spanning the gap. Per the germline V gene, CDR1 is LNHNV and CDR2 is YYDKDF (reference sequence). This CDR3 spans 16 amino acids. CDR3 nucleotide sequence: TGTGCCACCAGCAGAGTAACCGGGACCCATCTTTACGAGCAGTACGTC. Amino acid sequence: CATSRVTGTHLYEQYV.

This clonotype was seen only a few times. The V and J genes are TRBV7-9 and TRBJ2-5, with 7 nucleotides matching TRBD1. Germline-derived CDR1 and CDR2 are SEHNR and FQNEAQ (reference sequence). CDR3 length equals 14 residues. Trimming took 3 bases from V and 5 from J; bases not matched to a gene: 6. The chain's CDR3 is CASSFTGTAETQYF. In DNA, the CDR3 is TGTGCCAGCAGCTTCACCGGGACAGCGGAGACCCAGTACTTC.

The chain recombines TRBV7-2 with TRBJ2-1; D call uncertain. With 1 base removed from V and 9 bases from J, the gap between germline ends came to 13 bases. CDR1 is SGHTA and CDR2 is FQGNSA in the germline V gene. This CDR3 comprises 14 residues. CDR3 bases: TGTGCCAGCAGCTTAGGTAACGGAAGAGGTGAGCAGTTCTTC. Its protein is CASSLGNGRGEQFF.

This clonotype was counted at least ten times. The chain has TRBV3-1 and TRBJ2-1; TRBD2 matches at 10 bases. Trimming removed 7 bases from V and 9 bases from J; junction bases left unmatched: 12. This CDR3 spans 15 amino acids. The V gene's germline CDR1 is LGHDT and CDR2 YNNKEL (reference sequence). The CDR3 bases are TGTGCCAGCACCCGCTCAAGCGGGGGGGCCGTTGAGCAGTTCTTC. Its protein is CASTRSSGGAVEQFF.

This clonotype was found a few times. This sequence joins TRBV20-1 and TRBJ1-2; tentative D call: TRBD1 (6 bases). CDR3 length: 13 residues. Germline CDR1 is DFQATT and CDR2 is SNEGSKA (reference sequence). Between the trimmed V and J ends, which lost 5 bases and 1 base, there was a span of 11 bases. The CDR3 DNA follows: TGCAGTGCTTTCGACAGGAGTAACTATGGCTACACCTTC. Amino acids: CSAFDRSNYGYTF.

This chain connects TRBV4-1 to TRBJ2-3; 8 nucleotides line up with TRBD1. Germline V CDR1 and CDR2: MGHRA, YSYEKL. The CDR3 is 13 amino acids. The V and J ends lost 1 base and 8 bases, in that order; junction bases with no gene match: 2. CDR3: CASSQAQGVTQYF. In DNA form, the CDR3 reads TGCGCCAGCAGCCAAGCACAGGGGGTTACGCAGTATTTT.

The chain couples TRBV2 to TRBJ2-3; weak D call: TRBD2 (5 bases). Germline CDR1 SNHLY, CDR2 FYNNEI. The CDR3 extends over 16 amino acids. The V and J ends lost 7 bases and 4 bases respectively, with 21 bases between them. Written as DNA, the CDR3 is TGTGCCAGCAACCCCCCTAGTGGAGGCTGGGCAGATACGCAGTATTTT. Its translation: CASNPPSGGWADTQYF.

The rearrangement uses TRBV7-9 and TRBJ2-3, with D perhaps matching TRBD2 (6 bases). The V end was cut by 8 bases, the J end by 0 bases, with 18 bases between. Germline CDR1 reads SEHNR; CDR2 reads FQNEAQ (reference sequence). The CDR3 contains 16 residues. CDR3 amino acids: CASLGGAGTSTDTQYF. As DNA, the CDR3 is TGTGCCAGCCTGGGGGGTGCCGGGACTAGCACAGATACGCAGTATTTT.

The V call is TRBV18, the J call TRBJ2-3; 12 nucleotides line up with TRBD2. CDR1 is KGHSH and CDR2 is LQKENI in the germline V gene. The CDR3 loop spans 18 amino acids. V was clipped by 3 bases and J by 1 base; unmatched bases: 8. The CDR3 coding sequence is TGTGCCAGCTCACCCTTCGCCAGACTAGCGGGGGGCACAGATACGCAGTATTTT. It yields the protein CASSPFARLAGGTDTQYF.

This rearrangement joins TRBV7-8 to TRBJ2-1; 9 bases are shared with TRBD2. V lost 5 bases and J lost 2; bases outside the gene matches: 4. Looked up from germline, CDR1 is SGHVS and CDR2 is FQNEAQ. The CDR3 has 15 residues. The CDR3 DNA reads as TGTGCCAGCAGCCCGACTAGCGGAGCCTACAATGAGCAGTTCTTC. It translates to CASSPTSGAYNEQFF.

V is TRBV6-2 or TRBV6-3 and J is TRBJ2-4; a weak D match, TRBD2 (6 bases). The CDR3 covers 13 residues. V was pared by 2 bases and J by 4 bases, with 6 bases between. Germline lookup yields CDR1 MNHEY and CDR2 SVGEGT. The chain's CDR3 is CASSYGGKNIQYF. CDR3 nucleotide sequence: TGTGCCAGCAGTTACGGGGGGAAAAACATTCAGTACTTC.

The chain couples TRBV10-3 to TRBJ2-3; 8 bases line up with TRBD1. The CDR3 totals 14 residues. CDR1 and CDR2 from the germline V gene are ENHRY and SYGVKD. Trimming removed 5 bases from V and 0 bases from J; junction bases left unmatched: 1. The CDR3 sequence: CAISRQGSTDTQYF. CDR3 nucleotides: TGTGCCATCAGTAGACAGGGGAGCACAGATACGCAGTATTTT.

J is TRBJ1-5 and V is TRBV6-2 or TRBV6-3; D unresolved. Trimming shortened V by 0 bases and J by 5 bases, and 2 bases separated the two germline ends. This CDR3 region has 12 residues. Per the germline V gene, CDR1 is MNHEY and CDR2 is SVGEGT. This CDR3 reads CASSYSYQPQHF. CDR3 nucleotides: TGTGCCAGCAGTTACTCATATCAGCCCCAGCATTTT.

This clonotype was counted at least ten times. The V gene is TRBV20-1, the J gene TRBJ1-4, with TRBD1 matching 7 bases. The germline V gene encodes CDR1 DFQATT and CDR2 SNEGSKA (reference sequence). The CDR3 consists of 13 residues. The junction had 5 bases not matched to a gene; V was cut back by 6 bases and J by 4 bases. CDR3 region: CSARDSLNEKLFF. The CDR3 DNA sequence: TGCAGTGCCCGGGACAGCCTTAATGAAAAACTGTTTTTT.

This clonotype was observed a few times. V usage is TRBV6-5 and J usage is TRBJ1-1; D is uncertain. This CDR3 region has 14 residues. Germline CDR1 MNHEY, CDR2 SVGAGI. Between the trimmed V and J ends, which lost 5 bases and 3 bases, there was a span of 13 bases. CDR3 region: CASSTGWKDTEAFF. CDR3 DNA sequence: TGTGCCAGCAGTACCGGGTGGAAGGACACTGAAGCTTTCTTT.

CDR3 sequence reads: CSATLAGGEETQYF. The DNA of the CDR3 is TGCAGTGCGACCCTAGCGGGGGGGGAGGAGACCCAGTACTTC. The J gene is TRBJ2-5, the V gene TRBV20-1; TRBD2 matches at 12 bases. The CDR3 is 14 residues long. The trim removed 6 bases at V and 5 bases at J, leaving 7 bases unmatched. Germline assignment: CDR1 DFQATT and CDR2 SNEGSKA (reference sequence).